A single sample is the source of the 28 T cell receptor beta chains below, sequenced in a study of blood T cells in healthy people across ages. The use of a sample-barcoded 5' primer and a J-beta primer mix characterized a second PCR of 7 to 11 cycles. TCRdb reprocessed the 5' RACE reads via MiXCR and lists one record per CDR3 protein. The sample contains around 520,000 distinct CDR3 sequences, about 27% of which appear only once. The data also belong to a second study, concerning T cells of mothers and their children.

The sequencing input was blood. All receptors derive from a boy aged 2 to 10 in good health.

The chain is built from TRBV27 and TRBJ1-5; D remains unclear. The germline CDR1 and CDR2 sequences are MNHEY and SMNVEV (reference sequence). CDR3 length: 13 amino acids. V was pared by 4 bases and J by 5 bases, with 9 bases between. The CDR3 loop reads CASSSSLYQPQHF. The CDR3 bases are TGTGCCAGCAGTTCCAGTCTTTATCAGCCCCAGCATTTT.

This clonotype was counted ten times or more. The chain is built from TRBV3-1 and TRBJ2-5; 15 positions match TRBD2. The assigned J gene may be wrong: the sequence end matches TRBJ2-1 better. The CDR3 contains 15 residues. Germline loops: CDR1 LGHDT, CDR2 YNNKEL (reference sequence). The CDR3: CASSQGLAGGGVQFF. CDR3 coding DNA: TGTGCCAGCAGCCAGGGACTAGCGGGGGGCGGGGTGCAGTTCTTC.

The chain carries TRBV6-2 or TRBV6-3 and TRBJ2-1; TRBD2 might be the D (6 bases). Deletions cut 2 bases from V and 5 bases from J, with 16 bases between. Germline V lookup: CDR1 MNHEY, CDR2 SVGEGT. CDR3 length: 16 amino acids. The CDR3 nucleotides are TGTGCCAGCAGTTACATTGGGACGGGAGAAAACAATGAGCAGTTCTTC. Translation: CASSYIGTGENNEQFF.

The V gene is TRBV20-1, the J gene TRBJ1-2, with a weak D call TRBD1 (5 bases). The germline gives CDR1 DFQATT, CDR2 SNEGSKA (reference sequence). CDR3 length: 15 amino acids. The V and J ends lost 6 bases and 4 bases respectively, with 21 bases between them. CDR3 DNA: TGCAGTGCCAAGGGTGGGGGGAAACAAGGCTATGGCTACACCTTC. Protein sequence: CSAKGGGKQGYGYTF.

This clonotype was seen only a few times. V is TRBV20-1 and J is TRBJ2-5; D gene ambiguous. V shed 0 bases and J shed 1 base, with 9 bases lying between them. The length of the CDR3 is 14 residues. Germline assignment: CDR1 DFQATT and CDR2 SNEGSKA (reference sequence). This chain's CDR3 is CSARDHGSQETQYF. CDR3 sequence (DNA): TGCAGTGCTAGAGATCATGGTAGCCAAGAGACCCAGTACTTC.

V is TRBV2 and J is TRBJ2-5, with no clear D. V was shortened by 6 bases and J by 2 bases, with 7 bases between the two germline ends. This CDR3 contains 12 residues. Germline CDR1 is SNHLY and CDR2 is FYNNEI. CDR3 nucleotides: TGTGCCAGCAGGGCGCATCAAGAGACCCAGTACTTC. Translating gives CASRAHQETQYF.

The sample holds a few counts of this clonotype. This rearrangement joins TRBV5-1 to TRBJ1-4, with 7 nucleotides matching TRBD1. Trimming took 0 bases from V and 2 from J; bases not matched to a gene: 4. CDR1 and CDR2 (germline): SGHRS, YFSETQ. There are 16 residues in the CDR3. CDR3 region: CASSLAPTGTNEKLFF. Here the CDR3 DNA reads TGCGCCAGCAGCTTGGCCCCGACAGGGACTAATGAAAAACTGTTTTTT.

As regards this clonotype: A read error may produce the germline difference seen at one junction end. This chain uses TRBV29-1 with TRBJ2-5; D is uncertain. The V gene's germline CDR1 is SQVTM and CDR2 ANQGSEA. The CDR3 has 15 residues. For the CDR3, the DNA is TGCAGCTTTAGACACTTCCTTAGGTACCAAGAGACCCAGCACTTC. Translating gives CSFRHFLRYQETQHF.

As regards this clonotype: Since a much larger clone is just one base distant, this may be a read error. The chain links TRBV13 to TRBJ2-5; TRBD2 matches 12 bases. The CDR3 spans 15 residues. Germline assignment: CDR1 PRHDT and CDR2 FYEKMQ (reference sequence). The CDR3 DNA reads as TGTGCCGGCAGCAGGACTAGCGGGAACCAAGAGACCCAGTACTTC. Encoded protein: CAGSRTSGNQETQYF.

A word on this clonotype: This CDR3 fails to terminate in the conserved phenylalanine or tryptophan, so it likely reflects a read error. The chain carries TRBV3-1 and TRBJ2-7; 8 positions agree with TRBD1. V shed 4 bases, J shed 3 bases, and the junction held 5 bases outside the gene matches. This CDR3 has 14 residues. Germline V gene lookup returns CDR1 LGHDT and CDR2 YNNKEL (reference sequence). CDR3 region: CASSLGQGGYEQYS. The DNA for the CDR3 is TGTGCCAGCAGCCTCGGACAGGGAGGCTACGAGCAGTACTCC.

In the case of this clonotype: One junction end does not reproduce the germline sequence, and a read error may be involved. This chain joins TRBV9 and TRBJ2-1; tentative D call: TRBD2 (6 bases). The CDR3 extends over 15 amino acids. Germline loops: CDR1 SGDLS, CDR2 YYNGEE. CDR3 sequence reads: CASSPRTNSYNERFF. For the CDR3, the DNA is TGTGCCAGCAGCCCAAGGACTAACTCCTACAATGAGCGGTTCTTC.

This clonotype was picked up a small number of times. The chain recombines TRBV30 with TRBJ2-7; the D is unclear. Germline values: CDR1 GTSNPN, CDR2 SVGIG (reference sequence). There are 12 residues in the CDR3. Trimming removed 0 bases at V and 7 bases at J, with 10 bases between. CDR3 sequence (DNA): TGTGCCTGGAGTGTTCTAGGACGGGAGCAGTACTTC. The encoded protein is CAWSVLGREQYF.

The chain joins TRBV7-9 to TRBJ2-5; 8 bases agree with TRBD2. After removal of 1 base from V and 4 bases from J, the junction contained 5 bases not matched to a gene. Looked up from germline, CDR1 is SEHNR and CDR2 is FQNEAQ (reference sequence). CDR3 length: 15 residues. CDR3 sequence: CASSLVRLAGETQYF. CDR3 DNA sequence: TGTGCCAGCAGCTTAGTCCGTCTAGCGGGAGAGACCCAGTACTTC. Variable domain in full (rest from reference TRBV7-9 and TRBJ2-5): DTGVSQNPRHKITKRGQNVTFRCDPISEHNRLYWYRQTLGQGPEFLTYFQNEAQLEKSRLLSDRFSAERPKGSFSTLEIQRTEQGDSAMYLCASSLVRLAGETQYFGPGTRLLVL.

A word on this clonotype: One junction end disagrees with the germline gene, perhaps due to a read error. The chain carries TRBV28 and TRBJ2-1, with a possible D match to TRBD2 (5 bases). Germline CDR1 and CDR2: MDHEN and SYDVKM. The CDR3 runs 17 residues. CDR3 DNA sequence: TGTGCCAGCAGTTTAGACCCACGGGGTACATCCTACAATGAGCATTTCTTC. Its protein product is CASSLDPRGTSYNEHFF. Using reference TRBV28 and TRBJ2-1 for the parts outside the CDR3, the full variable domain is DVKVTQSSRYLVKRTGEKVFLECVQDMDHENMFWYRQDPGLGLRLIYFSYDVKMKEKGDIPEGYSVSREKKERFSLILESASTNQTSMYLCASSLDPRGTSYNEHFFGPGTRLTVL.

This clonotype occurred a few times. The J gene is TRBJ2-7, the V gene TRBV9; 10 bases fit TRBD2. With V trimmed by 0 bases and J by 6 bases, 3 bases remained unmatched. The germline gives CDR1 SGDLS, CDR2 YYNGEE. This CDR3 spans 14 amino acids. The chain's CDR3 is CASSVEGLATEQYF. CDR3 sequence (DNA): TGTGCCAGCAGCGTAGAGGGACTAGCGACCGAGCAGTACTTC.

This sequence joins TRBV20-1 and TRBJ2-1; 9 bases line up with TRBD2. The germline V gene has CDR1 DFQATT and CDR2 SNEGSKA (reference sequence). The CDR3 is 14 amino acids. V trimming: 3 bases; J trimming: 5 bases; junction bases outside the gene matches: 5. Here the CDR3 DNA reads TGCAGTGCTAGTTCGGGACTAGCCGACAATGAGCAGTTCTTC. Its translation: CSASSGLADNEQFF.

This clonotype was observed many times. The rearrangement joins TRBV29-1 to TRBJ2-5; D is unresolved. Between the trimmed V and J ends, which lost 4 bases and 3 bases, there was a span of 18 bases. The V gene's germline CDR1 is SQVTM and CDR2 ANQGSEA. This CDR3 is 15 amino acids long. CDR3 sequence: CSVVGVSQFEETQYF. The CDR3 DNA sequence: TGCAGCGTTGTGGGTGTCAGCCAATTCGAAGAGACCCAGTACTTC.

V usage is TRBV6-2 or TRBV6-3 and J usage is TRBJ2-5, with 7 bases lining up with TRBD2. Germline V CDR1 and CDR2: MNHEY, SVGEGT. J gave up 1 base and V 4 bases, and 6 bases lay outside the gene matches. The CDR3 extends over 15 amino acids. The CDR3 region is CASSWDYIPQETQYF. The CDR3 DNA reads TGTGCCAGCAGTTGGGACTATATCCCCCAAGAGACCCAGTACTTC.

The chain carries TRBV18 and TRBJ2-7; 7 nucleotides line up with TRBD1. Germline-derived CDR1 and CDR2 are KGHSH and LQKENI. Unmatched junction bases numbered 4, after V lost 4 bases and J lost 1 base. The CDR3 has 14 residues. CDR3 in amino acids: CASSRGQSSYEQYF. For the CDR3, the DNA is TGTGCCAGCTCACGGGGACAGTCTTCCTACGAGCAGTACTTC.

Remarks on this clonotype: Germline is not matched at one junction end, which may reflect a read error. V gene TRBV7-9 combines with J gene TRBJ1-3, with a weak D call TRBD1 (5 bases). From germline, CDR1 is SEHNR and CDR2 FQNEAQ (reference sequence). The length of the CDR3 is 16 residues. The CDR3, as DNA: TGTGCCAGCAACTTAGAACGAGGACAATCTGGAAACACCATATATTTT. As protein: CASNLERGQSGNTIYF.

This clonotype occurred a few times. The chain combines TRBV7-2 with TRBJ2-3; 10 bases agree with TRBD2. This CDR3 comprises 17 residues. V lost 2 bases to trimming and J lost 0 bases; unmatched junction nucleotides: 5. CDR1 is SGHTA, CDR2 FQGNSA, per germline. The CDR3: CASSLSTSGPSTDTQYF. CDR3 sequence (DNA): TGTGCCAGCAGCTTATCGACTAGCGGGCCTAGCACAGATACGCAGTATTTT.

Only a few counts were recorded for this clonotype. The chain is built from TRBV7-9 and TRBJ1-4; D remains ambiguous. CDR1 and CDR2 from the germline V gene are SEHNR and FQNEAQ (reference sequence). The V end was cut by 1 base, the J end by 5 bases, with 11 bases between. The CDR3 extends over 15 amino acids. DNA of the CDR3: TGTGCCAGCAGCTTAGAGGGAACCGAGAATGAAAAACTGTTTTTT. This sequence encodes CASSLEGTENEKLFF. Full variable domain (remainder filled in from reference TRBV7-9 and TRBJ1-4): DTGVSQNPRHKITKRGQNVTFRCDPISEHNRLYWYRQTLGQGPEFLTYFQNEAQLEKSRLLSDRFSAERPKGSFSTLEIQRTEQGDSAMYLCASSLEGTENEKLFFGSGTQLSVL.

The chain has TRBV7-8 and TRBJ1-2; TRBD1 is a possible D gene (6 bases). This CDR3 is 13 amino acids long. CDR1 and CDR2 (germline): SGHVS, FQNEAQ. The V and J ends lost 5 bases and 8 bases respectively, with 15 bases between them. CDR3 sequence reads: CASSSGQPMGYTF. The DNA for the CDR3 is TGTGCCAGCAGCAGTGGACAGCCCATGGGCTACACCTTC.

This clonotype was seen only a few times. V and J are TRBV29-1 and TRBJ2-1; possible D gene TRBD2, 5 bases. V was clipped by 3 bases and J by 12 bases, with 15 bases between them. CDR3 length equals 12 residues. CDR1 SQVTM and CDR2 ANQGSEA come from the germline V gene. CDR3: CSVDETRAGQFF. The CDR3 DNA sequence: TGCAGCGTTGACGAGACTCGGGCGGGGCAGTTCTTC.

This clonotype has a handful of counts. The genes are TRBV2 and TRBJ2-2; TRBD1 might be the D (6 bases). Trimming stripped 6 bases from V and 4 bases from J, with 9 bases between. This CDR3 is 13 amino acids long. CDR1 and CDR2 from the germline V gene are SNHLY and FYNNEI. CDR3: CASSKDSTGELFF. CDR3 DNA: TGTGCCAGCAGCAAGGACAGCACCGGGGAGCTGTTTTTT.

V usage is TRBV7-9 and J usage is TRBJ2-5; D is possibly TRBD1 (6 bases). V was trimmed by 4 bases and J by 2 bases, leaving 11 bases between them. The germline CDR1 and CDR2 sequences are SEHNR and FQNEAQ (reference sequence). This CDR3 comprises 14 residues. The CDR3 loop reads CASSSMDSQETQYF. As DNA, the CDR3 is TGTGCCAGCAGCTCGATGGACAGTCAAGAGACCCAGTACTTC.

The gene calls are TRBV18 and TRBJ2-1; tentatively, D is TRBD1 (6 bases). Germline V CDR1 and CDR2: KGHSH, LQKENI. V was trimmed by 4 bases and J by 13 bases, leaving 14 bases between them. This CDR3 is built from 12 residues. CDR3 nucleotides: TGTGCCAGCTCACAGGGACACCGGGGTCAGTTCTTC. This translates into CASSQGHRGQFF.

The genes are TRBV6-2 or TRBV6-3 and TRBJ2-1; 12 bases are a match to TRBD2. The J call may be mistaken, given a closer DNA end match to TRBJ2-7. Germline CDR1 MNHEY, CDR2 SVGEGT. The CDR3 has 17 residues. CDR3 coding DNA: TGTGCCAGCAGTCACATAACTAGCGGGAGGTCCACCTACGAGCAGTACTTC. This translates into CASSHITSGRSTYEQYF.